The 27 T cell receptor beta chains below were found in one sample sequenced in a study of blood T cell repertoires in COVID-19. Libraries were prepared by immunoSEQ multiplex PCR; TCRdb keeps only in-frame clonotypes and omits some of them. Of roughly 50,000 clones listed, less than 95% are singletons. Sequencing was carried out using peripheral blood. The receptors derive from a man aged 65 to 79 with acute or convalescent COVID-19.

The genes are TRBV5-1 and TRBJ2-7; D is unclear. CDR1 SGHRS and CDR2 YFSETQ come from the germline V gene. V lost 1 base to trimming and J lost 3 bases, with 8 bases between them. The CDR3 extends over 13 amino acids. The CDR3 sequence is CASSLRSNYEQYF. The CDR3 region has the DNA TGCGCCAGCAGCTTGCGCAGTAACTACGAGCAGTACTTC.

The rearrangement joins TRBV4-3 to TRBJ2-1; 9 bases fit TRBD2. J gave up 6 bases and V 0 bases, and 12 bases lay outside the gene matches. This CDR3 is 18 amino acids long. Germline V gene sequence: CDR1 LGHNA, CDR2 YSLEER. CDR3 sequence: CASSQDTNPGGGGNEQFF. CDR3 bases: TGCGCCAGCAGCCAAGATACGAACCCTGGCGGGGGGGGCAATGAGCAGTTCTTC.

This clone appeared once. V gene TRBV6-2 or TRBV6-3 combines with J gene TRBJ2-6, with 7 bases identical to TRBD2. Trimming at V came to 2 bases and at J to 2 bases, leaving 0 bases not matched to a gene. Germline CDR1 reads MNHEY; CDR2 reads SVGEGT. The CDR3 consists of 15 residues. The CDR3 DNA follows: TGTGCCAGCAGTTACAGCGGGGCTGGGGCCAACGTCCTGACTTTC. This codes for CASSYSGAGANVLTF.

V and J are TRBV5-6 and TRBJ2-3; D is unclear. The CDR3 sequence is 13 residues long. The V and J ends lost 2 bases and 0 bases respectively, with 4 bases between them. Germline values: CDR1 SGHDT, CDR2 YYEEEE. Here the CDR3 DNA reads TGTGCCAGCAGCTTACAGAGCACAGATACGCAGTATTTT. Its protein product is CASSLQSTDTQYF.

The chain links TRBV18 to TRBJ1-1; TRBD1 aligns across 10 bases. Germline V gives CDR1 KGHSH, CDR2 LQKENI. The CDR3 contains 13 residues. Trimming took 6 bases from V and 6 from J; bases not matched to a gene: 4. The CDR3 reads CASSRDRGPEAFF. The DNA for the CDR3 is TGTGCCAGCTCCCGGGACAGGGGCCCTGAAGCTTTCTTT.

The rearrangement uses TRBV5-8 and TRBJ1-5; D possibly corresponds to TRBD1 (5 bases). CDR3 length equals 14 residues. Trimming pared 0 bases from V and 2 bases from J, leaving 6 bases between. Germline loops: CDR1 SGHTS, CDR2 YDEGEE. In nucleotides, the CDR3 is TGTGCCAGCAGCTTGGGGGGGGGCAATCAGCCCCAGCATTTT. It translates to CASSLGGGNQPQHF.

The V and J genes are TRBV6-5 and TRBJ2-5, with D possibly TRBD2 on 6 matching bases. There are 13 residues in the CDR3. Germline V gene data show CDR1 as MNHEY and CDR2 as SVGAGI. With 2 bases removed from V and 5 bases from J, the gap between germline ends came to 9 bases. Written as DNA, the CDR3 is TGTGCCAGCAGTTACAGGGACTCTGAGACCCAGTACTTC. Translating it yields CASSYRDSETQYF.

CDR3 amino acids: CAISESPGTGGGGNQPQHF. CDR3 nucleotides: TGTGCCATCAGTGAGTCGCCCGGGACAGGGGGCGGTGGCAATCAGCCCCAGCATTTT. The chain is built from TRBV10-3 and TRBJ1-5; TRBD1 agrees at 12 bases. Germline values: CDR1 ENHRY, CDR2 SYGVKD. This CDR3 is 19 amino acids long. J lost 2 bases, V lost 0 bases, and 8 bases had no gene match.

The chain combines TRBV24-1 with TRBJ2-1, with D perhaps matching TRBD1 (5 bases). In germline, CDR1 is KGHDR, CDR2 SFDVKD. The ends were cut back, 9 bases at V and 4 bases at J, with 6 bases in the middle. The CDR3 consists of 11 residues. Here the CDR3 reads CATQGYNEQFF. The CDR3 bases are TGTGCCACCCAGGGATACAATGAGCAGTTCTTC.

The rearrangement uses TRBV20-1 and TRBJ1-4; D is unresolved. Per germline, CDR1 DFQATT and CDR2 SNEGSKA (reference sequence). This CDR3 has 11 residues. The V gene lost 3 bases and the J gene lost 8 bases, with 7 bases spanning the gap. The CDR3 coding sequence is TGCAGTGCTAGTCTCGGGGAAAAACTGTTTTTT. Its translation: CSASLGEKLFF.

The chain employs TRBV4-3 and TRBJ1-2; 8 bases fit TRBD1. With V trimmed by 0 bases and J by 8 bases, 11 bases remained unmatched. CDR3 length equals 16 residues. CDR1 and CDR2 from the germline V gene are LGHNA and YSLEER. The CDR3 protein is CASSQDRQGASRGYTF. CDR3 bases: TGCGCCAGCAGCCAAGACCGTCAGGGGGCGTCACGGGGCTACACCTTC.

The V gene is TRBV7-6, the J gene TRBJ1-1, with TRBD1 identical over 9 bases. From germline, CDR1 is SGHVS and CDR2 FNYEAQ. With V trimmed by 5 bases and J by 1 base, 5 bases remained unmatched. The CDR3 sequence is 15 residues long. CDR3 amino acids: CASSPGTGTNTEAFF. In DNA form, the CDR3 reads TGTGCCAGCAGCCCGGGGACAGGGACGAACACTGAAGCTTTCTTT.

The chain combines TRBV6-5 with TRBJ1-2; the match to TRBD1 covers 9 bases. Germline assignment: CDR1 MNHEY and CDR2 SVGAGI. Trimming took 0 bases from V and 7 from J; bases not matched to a gene: 6. This CDR3 comprises 15 residues. In DNA form, the CDR3 reads TGTGCCAGCAGTTACTCGGCCGGGACAGGGTTTGGCTACACCTTC. Its translation: CASSYSAGTGFGYTF.

J is TRBJ2-7 and V is TRBV28; TRBD1 might be the D (5 bases). This CDR3 spans 11 amino acids. Germline CDR1 reads MDHEN; CDR2 reads SYDVKM. V was shortened by 11 bases and J by 3 bases, with 11 bases between the two germline ends. The CDR3 DNA reads TGTGCCGTACAGGATTTCTACGAGCAGTACTTC. This translates into CAVQDFYEQYF. Based on the CDR3 plus reference TRBV28 and TRBJ2-7, the full variable domain is DVKVTQSSRYLVKRTGEKVFLECVQDMDHENMFWYRQDPGLGLRLIYFSYDVKMKEKGDIPEGYSVSREKKERFSLILESASTNQTSMYLCAVQDFYEQYFGPGTRLTVT.

The V gene is TRBV6-5, the J gene TRBJ2-5; the D gene is possibly TRBD2 (7 bases). V lost 0 bases and J 2 bases, leaving 13 bases between the germline ends. CDR3 length: 16 amino acids. The V gene's germline CDR1 is MNHEY and CDR2 SVGAGI. The CDR3 reads CASSYSKQGGQETQYF. The CDR3 DNA reads as TGTGCCAGCAGTTACTCTAAACAGGGAGGGCAAGAGACCCAGTACTTC.

For the CDR3, the DNA is TGTGCCAGCAGTTACCTGGGCTCCTCAACTAATGAAAAACTGTTTTTT. Protein: CASSYLGSSTNEKLFF. The V and J genes are TRBV6-5 and TRBJ1-4; no firm D call. The CDR3 has 16 amino acids. Germline values: CDR1 MNHEY, CDR2 SVGAGI. Trimming took 2 bases from V and 0 from J, leaving 10 bases between them.

This clone appeared a few times. The chain combines TRBV7-2 with TRBJ1-3; a possible D gene is TRBD1 (5 bases). The CDR3 has 14 residues. The germline gives CDR1 SGHTA, CDR2 FQGNSA. The V end lost 3 bases, the J end lost 4 bases, and 10 bases lay between the germline ends. This CDR3 is CASSLGRAGNTIYF. The CDR3 DNA reads as TGTGCCAGCAGCTTGGGCAGGGCGGGAAACACCATATATTTT. Complete variable domain (other parts from reference TRBV7-2 and TRBJ1-3): GAGVSQSPSNKVTEKGKDVELRCDPISGHTALYWYRQSLGQGLEFLIYFQGNSAPDKSGLPSDRFSAERTGGSVSTLTIQRTQQEDSAVYLCASSLGRAGNTIYFGEGSWLTVV.

This rearrangement joins TRBV19 to TRBJ1-5; no definite D call. Trimming removed 3 bases from V and 2 bases from J, with 14 bases in between. The CDR3 length is 16 residues. In germline, CDR1 is LNHDA, CDR2 SQIVND (reference sequence). As DNA, the CDR3 is TGTGCCAGTAGTATCTGGGCAGGCATGGGCAATCAGCCCCAGCATTTT. Translating gives CASSIWAGMGNQPQHF. Using reference TRBV19 and TRBJ1-5 for the parts outside the CDR3, the full variable domain is DGGITQSPKYLFRKEGQNVTLSCEQNLNHDAMYWYRQDPGQGLRLIYYSQIVNDFQKGDIAEGYSVSREKKESFPLTVTSAQKNPTAFYLCASSIWAGMGNQPQHFGDGTRLSIL.

This chain uses TRBV7-2 with TRBJ2-1; TRBD2 matches 9 bases. The CDR3 sequence is 16 residues long. The junction had 14 bases not matched to a gene; V was cut back by 6 bases and J by 8 bases. CDR1 and CDR2 from the germline V gene are SGHTA and FQGNSA. The CDR3 loop is CASRVTGTSSLYEQFF. CDR3 DNA sequence: TGTGCCAGCAGAGTTACCGGGACTAGCTCCCTCTATGAGCAGTTCTTC.

This clone came up once. The CDR3: CASSLFSGADTGELFF. CDR3 sequence (DNA): TGTGCCAGCAGTTTATTCAGCGGGGCCGACACCGGGGAGCTGTTTTTT. J is TRBJ2-2 and V is TRBV27; 7 bases agree with TRBD2. Trimming took 1 base from V and 3 from J; bases not matched to a gene: 5. CDR1 and CDR2 (germline): MNHEY, SMNVEV (reference sequence). CDR3 length equals 16 residues.

The rearrangement joins TRBV5-4 to TRBJ1-6, with D perhaps matching TRBD1 (5 bases). V lost 1 base to trimming and J lost 4 bases, with 6 bases between them. From germline, CDR1 is SGHNT and CDR2 YYREEE (reference sequence). The CDR3 has 14 residues. This chain's CDR3 is CASSLRQYNSPLHF. The CDR3 nucleotides are TGTGCCAGCAGCTTGCGACAGTATAATTCACCCCTCCACTTT.

This clone was picked up one time. The genes are TRBV11-2 and TRBJ2-3; 10 bases map to TRBD2. Germline V gene data show CDR1 as SGHAT and CDR2 as FQNNGV. Germline trimming cut 5 bases from V and 6 bases from J; bases unmatched to any gene: 8. The CDR3 is 15 amino acids. The CDR3 DNA reads TGTGCCAGCAGCGTGAGCGGGGGGGCCCCGGATACGCAGTATTTT. Protein product: CASSVSGGAPDTQYF.

The chain uses TRBV7-2 and TRBJ1-6; D possibly corresponds to TRBD1 (5 bases). This CDR3 is built from 16 residues. Germline assignment: CDR1 SGHTA and CDR2 FQGNSA. V dropped 0 bases and J dropped 7 bases, with 13 bases sitting between them. CDR3: CASSLASRGGNSPLHF. The DNA for the CDR3 is TGTGCCAGCAGCTTAGCGTCACGGGGGGGGAATTCACCCCTCCACTTT.

The rearrangement uses TRBV10-1 and TRBJ1-2; 8 nucleotides line up with TRBD1. Looked up from germline, CDR1 is WNHNN and CDR2 is SYGVQD (reference sequence). Germline trimming cut 10 bases from V and 3 bases from J; bases unmatched to any gene: 19. The CDR3 is 17 amino acids. The CDR3 sequence is CATAKDRQGLKYYGYTF. As DNA, the CDR3 is TGCGCCACCGCTAAAGACCGACAGGGGTTAAAGTACTATGGCTACACCTTC.

The rearrangement uses TRBV18 and TRBJ2-7; TRBD1 matches 7 bases. Germline loops: CDR1 KGHSH, CDR2 LQKENI. After removal of 3 bases from V and 6 bases from J, the junction contained 8 bases not matched to a gene. The CDR3 loop spans 14 amino acids. The DNA of the CDR3 is TGTGCCAGCTCACCCCCAGACAGGGTGGCCGAGCAGTACTTC. Translation gives CASSPPDRVAEQYF.

The chain has TRBV27 and TRBJ2-1; 8 bases map to TRBD2. The germline gives CDR1 MNHEY, CDR2 SMNVEV (reference sequence). V lost 4 bases and J lost 5; bases outside the gene matches: 7. The CDR3 is 15 residues long. Written as DNA, the CDR3 is TGTGCCAGCAGTTCCCTCCGGGGGGGCAACAATGAGCAGTTCTTC. It yields the protein CASSSLRGGNNEQFF.

V and J are TRBV21-1 and TRBJ2-3; the DNA was not compared with TRBD1, the D call given in the table. TRBV21-1 counts as a pseudogene. CDR3 size: 12 residues. CDR3 amino acids: CASITGTDTQYF. For the CDR3, the DNA is TGTGCCAGCATCACAGGCACAGATACGCAGTATTTT.